These 8 T cell receptor beta chains originate from one sample sequenced in a study of the immune and genomic landscape of osteosarcoma. The data were produced by immunoSEQ multiplex PCR, yet TCRdb's version contains in-frame clones alone and is incomplete. The repertoire consists of more than 4,000 clones, with just over 75% occurring once and the leading ten covering approximately 6.2%. Primary, local recurrence and metastasis osteosarcoma tumors were taken after treatment from poor-prognosis patients. Sequenced sample: osteosarcoma tumor tissue from the lung. These receptor sequences come from a human donor with osteosarcoma.

The chain links TRBV9 to TRBJ2-3, with unresolved D. This CDR3 has 15 residues. CDR1 SGDLS and CDR2 YYNGEE come from the germline V gene. With 4 bases removed from V and 5 bases from J, the gap between germline ends came to 17 bases. The CDR3 sequence is CASSPRVELGDTQYF. CDR3 coding DNA: TGTGCCAGCAGCCCTAGAGTGGAGCTGGGAGATACGCAGTATTTT. Variable domain in full (rest from reference TRBV9 and TRBJ2-3): DSGVTQTPKHLITATGQRVTLRCSPRSGDLSVYWYQQSLDQGLQFLIQYYNGEERAKGNILERFSAQQFPDLHSELNLSSLELGDSALYFCASSPRVELGDTQYFGPGTRLTVL.

Note on this clone: Because the CDR3's place on the DNA is in doubt, the DNA is left out and the CDR3 is given as listed by TCRdb. The V and J genes are TRBV10-2 and TRBJ2-1. Germline assignment: CDR1 WSHSY and CDR2 SAAADI. The CDR3 spans 13 amino acids, including both terminal residues. The CDR3 spells CASVGPGYNEQFF.

This chain connects TRBV5-1 to TRBJ2-2; 13 bases align to TRBD2. Germline lookup yields CDR1 SGHRS and CDR2 YFSETQ. The CDR3 runs to 16 residues. V was pared by 6 bases and J by 2 bases, with 4 bases of the junction left unmatched. This chain's CDR3 is CASTGTSGINTGELFF. The CDR3 bases are TGCGCCAGCACCGGGACTAGCGGGATCAACACCGGGGAGCTGTTTTTT.

A few counts support this clone. This chain connects TRBV5-4 to TRBJ1-1; a possible D gene is TRBD1 (5 bases). Germline V lookup: CDR1 SGHNT, CDR2 YYREEE (reference sequence). The CDR3 loop spans 14 amino acids. The V end was cut by 4 bases, the J end by 5 bases, with 15 bases between. CDR3 sequence (DNA): TGTGCCAGCAGCGGAACAGGCCCCCGGACTGAAGCTTTCTTT. Protein: CASSGTGPRTEAFF.

The rearrangement uses TRBV27 and TRBJ2-2, with 10 bases identical to TRBD2. V lost 7 bases to trimming and J lost 7 bases; unmatched junction nucleotides: 9. The CDR3 has 15 residues. From germline, CDR1 is MNHEY and CDR2 SMNVEV (reference sequence). CDR3 sequence (DNA): TGTGCCAGCAACACCGGGACTAGCGCTAGCGGGGAGCTGTTTTTT. Amino acids: CASNTGTSASGELFF.

The chain is built from TRBV7-6 and TRBJ1-1; possibly TRBD1 for D (5 bases). The CDR3 runs 16 residues. Germline CDR1 SGHVS, CDR2 FNYEAQ. V lost 2 bases to trimming and J lost 1 base, with 14 bases between them. The CDR3 DNA is TGTGCCAGCAGCTTACGACCGGGACCCACGAACACTGAAGCTTTCTTT. Translation: CASSLRPGPTNTEAFF. The entire variable domain, with the rest obtained from reference TRBV7-6 and TRBJ1-1, is as follows: GAGVSQSPRYKVTKRGQDVALRCDPISGHVSLYWYRQALGQGPEFLTYFNYEAQQDKSGLPNDRFSAERPEGSISTLTIQRTEQRDSAMYRCASSLRPGPTNTEAFFGQGTRLTVV.

By share of the sample, this clone is medium-sized. J is TRBJ2-7 and V is TRBV10-3; D might be TRBD1 (5 bases). The V end lost 3 bases, the J end lost 4 bases, and 7 bases lay between the germline ends. The CDR3 totals 12 residues. The germline V gene encodes CDR1 ENHRY and CDR2 SYGVKD. CDR3: CAISDKGYEQYF. Written as DNA, the CDR3 is TGTGCCATCAGTGATAAGGGGTACGAGCAGTACTTC.

This clone was detected once. The chain joins TRBV29-1 to TRBJ2-3; D is possibly TRBD1 (6 bases). In germline, CDR1 is SQVTM, CDR2 ANQGSEA. Trimming cost V 2 bases and J 1 base, with 10 bases left between them. CDR3 length: 14 amino acids. The CDR3 here is CSVEKGDGTDTQYF. CDR3 DNA sequence: TGCAGCGTTGAAAAGGGGGACGGCACAGATACGCAGTATTTT.